The 15 T cell receptor beta chains reported below all come from one sample, sequenced in a study of response to subunit inactivated influenza vaccine. TCRdb itself ran the RT-PCR reads through MiXCR, one entry per CDR3 protein. The sample holds hundreds of thousands of distinct CDR3 sequences; 11% are singletons and the top ten take approximately 10%. A further study also used this sample, focusing on T cells expressing NK-cell markers. As that report states: Template switching by 5'RACE with UMIs generated the TCR beta cDNA.

The source was PBMCs from blood, collected on the day of vaccination. All receptors come from a man aged 45-65 years who received an inactivated influenza vaccine.

The chain employs TRBV3-1 and TRBJ1-2; D is uncertain. Germline V gene sequence: CDR1 LGHDT, CDR2 YNNKEL (reference sequence). This CDR3 is built from 13 residues. V was shortened by 1 base and J by 4 bases, with 7 bases between the two germline ends. For the CDR3, the DNA is TGTGCCAGCAGCCAAGGAGGTATCTATGGCTACACCTTC. This encodes CASSQGGIYGYTF.

This clonotype was found many times. The rearrangement uses TRBV18 and TRBJ2-1, with TRBD2 as a possible D gene (5 bases). The CDR3 covers 13 residues. Germline V gene lookup returns CDR1 KGHSH and CDR2 LQKENI. V lost 3 bases, J lost 4 bases, and 7 bases lay in between. CDR3 DNA: TGTGCCAGCTCACCCGGGAATTACAATGAGCAGTTCTTC. This encodes CASSPGNYNEQFF.

To note about this clonotype: One junction end disagrees with the germline gene, perhaps due to a read error. The chain couples TRBV4-1 to TRBJ1-4; 8 bases align to TRBD1. This CDR3 contains 16 residues. CDR1 is MGHRA, CDR2 YSYEKL, per germline. CDR3 DNA sequence: TGCGCCAGCAGCCAAGAAACAGGGGGGACTATTGAAAAACTGTTTTTT. Encoded protein: CASSQETGGTIEKLFF.

The chain recombines TRBV7-2 with TRBJ1-2; 7 bases agree with TRBD1. The V and J ends lost 0 bases and 4 bases, in that order; junction bases with no gene match: 5. Germline-derived CDR1 and CDR2 are SGHTA and FQGNSA. The CDR3 covers 15 residues. CDR3 sequence: CASSLAPGQRYGYTF. CDR3 nucleotide sequence: TGTGCCAGCAGCTTAGCGCCGGGACAGCGCTATGGCTACACCTTC.

This clonotype was picked up many times. The chain carries TRBV5-1 and TRBJ2-3; D is ambiguous. CDR3 size: 15 residues. Germline CDR1 reads SGHRS; CDR2 reads YFSETQ. V dropped 0 bases and J dropped 2 bases, with 10 bases sitting between them. CDR3 in amino acids: CASSLGTVVTDTQYF. The CDR3 DNA sequence: TGCGCCAGCAGCTTGGGGACGGTCGTCACAGATACGCAGTATTTT.

This clonotype was counted between two and nine times. V gene TRBV7-2 combines with J gene TRBJ1-2; the match to TRBD1 covers 9 bases. V lost 5 bases and J lost 2; bases outside the gene matches: 6. This CDR3 contains 15 residues. Germline-derived CDR1 and CDR2 are SGHTA and FQGNSA. The CDR3 nucleotides read TGTGCCAGCAGCCCTCCGGGACAGGGAAACTATGGCTACACCTTC. Encoded protein: CASSPPGQGNYGYTF. Full variable domain (rest looked up from reference TRBV7-2 and TRBJ1-2): GAGVSQSPSNKVTEKGKDVELRCDPISGHTALYWYRQSLGQGLEFLIYFQGNSAPDKSGLPSDRFSAERTGGSVSTLTIQRTQQEDSAVYLCASSPPGQGNYGYTFGSGTRLTVV.

The table lists this clonotype with a few counts. V gene TRBV6-5 combines with J gene TRBJ1-4, with D hard to call. CDR1 and CDR2 (germline): MNHEY, SVGAGI. V dropped 2 bases and J dropped 8 bases, with 12 bases sitting between them. The CDR3 is made up of 14 amino acids. CDR3 bases: TGTGCCAGCAGTTACGTTCAGTATCGCGAAAAACTGTTTTTT. Translated, it gives CASSYVQYREKLFF.

This clonotype was observed a handful of times. V gene TRBV20-1 combines with J gene TRBJ2-5; unclear D gene. Trimming shortened V by 0 bases and J by 1 base, and 12 bases separated the two germline ends. Germline loops: CDR1 DFQATT, CDR2 SNEGSKA (reference sequence). The CDR3 runs to 15 residues. In DNA form, the CDR3 reads TGCAGTGCTAGAGATTACCTCCCCTCCCAAGAGACCCAGTACTTC. It is translated as CSARDYLPSQETQYF.

The chain uses TRBV6-2 or TRBV6-3 and TRBJ2-2, with D perhaps TRBD1 or TRBD2 (5 bases each). Germline V gives CDR1 MNHEY, CDR2 SVGEGT. Trimming shortened V by 8 bases and J by 4 bases, and 20 bases separated the two germline ends. This CDR3 comprises 16 residues. In DNA, the CDR3 is TGTGCCAGCGGGTGGGGGAGCTACCACGTCACCGGGGAGCTGTTTTTT. Its translation: CASGWGSYHVTGELFF.

The sample holds a few counts of this clonotype. The chain employs TRBV28 and TRBJ1-1; D gene uncertain. The CDR3 has 13 residues. The germline CDR1 and CDR2 sequences are MDHEN and SYDVKM. The ends were cut back, 2 bases at V and 3 bases at J, with 7 bases in the middle. DNA for the CDR3: TGTGCCAGCAGTTTAAACACCCACACTGAAGCTTTCTTT. Translating it yields CASSLNTHTEAFF.

The V and J genes are TRBV7-2 and TRBJ2-1, with D hard to call. Germline CDR1 is SGHTA and CDR2 is FQGNSA. With 5 bases removed from V and 8 bases from J, the gap between germline ends came to 19 bases. This CDR3 contains 15 residues. This CDR3 reads CASSPPGRPWYEQFF. In nucleotides, the CDR3 is TGTGCCAGCAGCCCTCCGGGCCGCCCCTGGTATGAGCAGTTCTTC. The complete variable domain, with remaining parts taken from reference TRBV7-2 and TRBJ2-1, reads GAGVSQSPSNKVTEKGKDVELRCDPISGHTALYWYRQSLGQGLEFLIYFQGNSAPDKSGLPSDRFSAERTGGSVSTLTIQRTQQEDSAVYLCASSPPGRPWYEQFFGPGTRLTVL.

This clonotype has only a few counts. This chain uses TRBV4-3 with TRBJ1-5, with 8 bases identical to TRBD1. The trim removed 2 bases at V and 4 bases at J, leaving 7 bases unmatched. Germline V gene data show CDR1 as LGHNA and CDR2 as YSLEER. CDR3 size: 16 residues. In DNA form, the CDR3 reads TGCGCCAGCAGCCAAAGGACAGGGCTGTATAATCAGCCCCAGCATTTT. Protein sequence: CASSQRTGLYNQPQHF.

The V gene is TRBV20-1, the J gene TRBJ2-1; a weak D match, TRBD2 (5 bases). Trimming shortened V by 3 bases and J by 4 bases, and 13 bases separated the two germline ends. The CDR3 spans 14 residues. Germline V gene data show CDR1 as DFQATT and CDR2 as SNEGSKA (reference sequence). The CDR3 DNA sequence: TGCAGTGCTAGCGGCGGGTTAAGGTACAATGAGCAGTTCTTC. This translates into CSASGGLRYNEQFF.

The rearrangement uses TRBV6-5 and TRBJ2-1; D perhaps matches TRBD1 (5 bases). V was pared by 4 bases and J by 7 bases, with 17 bases between. The CDR3 totals 15 residues. Germline CDR1 reads MNHEY; CDR2 reads SVGAGI. In nucleotides, the CDR3 is TGTGCCAGCAGTTCCCGGCGCAGGGTCGGAAATGAGCAGTTCTTC. Its protein product is CASSSRRRVGNEQFF.

This clonotype showed up just once. This chain connects TRBV7-9 to TRBJ2-1; D remains unclear. CDR3 length: 11 amino acids. The germline CDR1 and CDR2 sequences are SEHNR and FQNEAQ (reference sequence). The CDR3 is CASEVDTEQFF. The CDR3 nucleotides read TGTGCAAGCGAGGTCGACACGGAGCAGTTCTTC.